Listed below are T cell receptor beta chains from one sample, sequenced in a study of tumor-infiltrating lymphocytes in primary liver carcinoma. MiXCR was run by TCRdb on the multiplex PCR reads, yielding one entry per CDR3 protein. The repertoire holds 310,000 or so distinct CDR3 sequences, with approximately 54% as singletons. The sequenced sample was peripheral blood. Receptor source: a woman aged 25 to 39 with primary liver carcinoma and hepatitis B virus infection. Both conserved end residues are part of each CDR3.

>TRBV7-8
CASSLSGHMNQPQHF
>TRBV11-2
CASSFSGTSFSGGNEQFF
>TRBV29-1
CSVVGTGFYEQYF
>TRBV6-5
CASSGGETQYF
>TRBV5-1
CASSLGTGEYNEQFF
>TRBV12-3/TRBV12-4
CASSFSGTSGRSSSYDEQFF
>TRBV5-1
CASSPESHSYGYTF
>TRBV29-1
CSVEAAGPGEPHHF
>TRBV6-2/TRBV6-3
CASSYGGGLTVELFF
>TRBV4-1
CASRGPLMNTEAFF
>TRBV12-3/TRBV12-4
CASRTGTAGGEQYF
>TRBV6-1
CASSDRQLWVLEKLFF
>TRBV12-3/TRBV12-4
CASSWDRDNQPPHF
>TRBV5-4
CASSLGGGHNRNSIYF
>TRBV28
CASRLGRLVTYEQYF
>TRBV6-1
CASSEALQGGGSTEAFF
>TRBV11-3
CASSRPGLAAGELFF
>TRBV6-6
CASSYSTVYEQYF
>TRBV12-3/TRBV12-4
CASSLTRGPYNEQFF
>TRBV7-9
CASSSGRVYEQYF
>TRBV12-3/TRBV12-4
CASSPRQGLTGELFF
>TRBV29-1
CSVPWGVVTSTDTQYF
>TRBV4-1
CASRPTGVNQPQHF
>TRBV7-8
CASSLTGGITYTRYF
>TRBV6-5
CTSSPGPGTIYF
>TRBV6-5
CASSPGHVAYEQYF
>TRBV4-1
CASSPLSWDRGPFEVDTQYF
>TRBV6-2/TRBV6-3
CASSSQGARAKNIQYF
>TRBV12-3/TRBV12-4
CASSLSEREEQFF
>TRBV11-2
CASSLGRTASPSNYGYTF
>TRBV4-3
CASSQSHGPYYNEQFF
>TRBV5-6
CASSLGLAGVSNKQFF
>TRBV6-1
CASSGGTGLEETQYF
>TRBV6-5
CASSYSPGVGANVLTF
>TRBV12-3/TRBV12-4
CASTRQIGNTIYF
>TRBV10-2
CASSDGGLAGETQYF
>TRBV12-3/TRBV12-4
CASREGTARVGYTF
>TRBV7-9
CASTLTSGIGDTQYF
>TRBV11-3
CARRKGPTNKKLFF
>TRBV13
CASSPGRANEKLFF
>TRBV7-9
CASSLTPSYERYF
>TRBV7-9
CASSLPRGTSTDTQYF
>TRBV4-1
CASSQVPDRAHEQFF
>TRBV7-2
CASSIRLAGARTDTQYF
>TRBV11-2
CASSYAEWDETQYF
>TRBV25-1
CASSERGKTALSMNTEAFF
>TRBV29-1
CSVEQGVGETQYF
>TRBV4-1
CASSQDQGQLRSGYVGTQYF
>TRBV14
CASSQEVLRTGGNEQFF
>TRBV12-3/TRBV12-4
CASTNTGELFF
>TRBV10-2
CTSSELKLAGGADTQYF
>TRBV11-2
CASSLMGGRRGEQYF
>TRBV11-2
CASSPRQAANTGELSF
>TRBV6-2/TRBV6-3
CASSQNNYGYTF
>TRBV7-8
CASSLVRLPPRETQYF
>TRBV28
CASSLGGEKLFF
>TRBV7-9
CASNLEETQYF